These 9 T cell receptor beta chains were sequenced from one sample in a study of cytomegalovirus exposure and HLA in healthy donors. With 60 Vbeta and 13 Jbeta primers, the PCR was carried out. The data were produced by immunoSEQ multiplex PCR, yet TCRdb's version contains in-frame clones alone and is incomplete. The sample shows over 130,000 clones, approximately 79% of them seen only once. The sequenced sample was PBMCs. These TCRs come from a female donor in good health and CMV-seronegative.

The chain combines TRBV7-3 with TRBJ2-7; D gene unclear. The germline CDR1 and CDR2 sequences are SGHTA and FQGTGA. This CDR3 region has 13 residues. Trimming left V 2 bases short and J 2 bases short, with 7 bases between. This CDR3 is CASSLGDTYEQYF. In DNA, the CDR3 is TGTGCCAGCAGCTTAGGTGACACCTACGAGCAGTACTTC. The full variable domain, with the rest looked up from reference TRBV7-3 and TRBJ2-7, is GAGVSQTPSNKVTEKGKYVELRCDPISGHTALYWYRQSLGQGPEFLIYFQGTGAADDSGLPNDRFFAVRPEGSVSTLKIQRTERGDSAVYLCASSLGDTYEQYFGPGTRLTVT.

This sequence joins TRBV5-1 and TRBJ2-6; D perhaps matches TRBD1 (5 bases). The V gene lost 4 bases and the J gene lost 1 base, with 9 bases spanning the gap. CDR1 SGHRS and CDR2 YFSETQ come from the germline V gene. This CDR3 has 15 residues. The CDR3 is CASSARQSGANVLTF. In nucleotides, the CDR3 is TGCGCCAGCAGCGCCCGACAGTCTGGGGCCAACGTCCTGACTTTC. Complete variable domain (other parts from reference TRBV5-1 and TRBJ2-6): KAGVTQTPRYLIKTRGQQVTLSCSPISGHRSVSWYQQTPGQGLQFLFEYFSETQRNKGNFPGRFSGRQFSNSRSEMNVSTLELGDSALYLCASSARQSGANVLTFGAGSRLTVL.

This chain links TRBV11-2 with TRBJ2-1; 9 positions agree with TRBD2. The CDR3 has 15 residues. Germline lookup yields CDR1 SGHAT and CDR2 FQNNGV. V was clipped by 4 bases and J by 4 bases; unmatched bases: 5. The CDR3 region is CASSSWTSEYNEQFF. The CDR3 DNA sequence: TGTGCCAGCAGCTCATGGACTAGCGAGTACAATGAGCAGTTCTTC. Looking up the rest from reference TRBV11-2 and TRBJ2-1 gives the full variable domain: EAGVAQSPRYKIIEKRQSVAFWCNPISGHATLYWYQQILGQGPKLLIQFQNNGVVDDSQLPKDRFSAERLKGVDSTLKIQPAKLEDSAVYLCASSSWTSEYNEQFFGPGTRLTVL.

J is TRBJ2-3 and V is TRBV6-5, with a tentative D call TRBD1 (6 bases). V was cut by 1 base and J by 0 bases, with 11 bases left in between. The CDR3 is 16 amino acids. CDR1 is MNHEY, CDR2 SVGAGI, per germline. DNA for the CDR3: TGTGCCAGCAGTTACTACAGGGCCTCAAGCACAGATACGCAGTATTTT. It specifies CASSYYRASSTDTQYF.

As to this clone: Compared with germline, one end of the junction differs, possibly owing to a read error. The genes are TRBV7-7 and TRBJ2-5; 8 nucleotides agree with TRBD1. The CDR3 length is 13 residues. Germline CDR1 is SSHAT and CDR2 is FNYEAQ (reference sequence). CDR3 nucleotides: TGTGCTAGCAGCTTCAAGGACAGGGCGGACCAGTACTTC. Protein sequence: CASSFKDRADQYF.

This chain uses TRBV7-9 with TRBJ1-4; no clear D. Between the trimmed V and J ends, which lost 4 bases and 5 bases, there was a span of 11 bases. The CDR3 sequence is 14 residues long. CDR1 is SEHNR, CDR2 FQNEAQ, per germline (reference sequence). The CDR3 is CASSSDGVNEKLFF. Written as DNA, the CDR3 is TGTGCCAGCAGCTCAGACGGGGTCAATGAAAAACTGTTTTTT.

The chain joins TRBV27 to TRBJ2-7; 7 positions agree with TRBD2. Losses at the gene ends were 5 bases for V and 3 bases for J; bases not matched to a gene: 7. This CDR3 spans 14 amino acids. Germline assignment: CDR1 MNHEY and CDR2 SMNVEV (reference sequence). The CDR3 reads CASSPAGTDYEQYF. Written as DNA, the CDR3 is TGTGCCAGCAGTCCAGCGGGAACTGACTACGAGCAGTACTTC.

The chain combines TRBV27 with TRBJ2-7; 9 positions match TRBD2. After removal of 0 bases from V and 7 bases from J, the junction contained 4 bases not matched to a gene. The length of the CDR3 is 14 residues. From germline, CDR1 is MNHEY and CDR2 SMNVEV (reference sequence). This chain's CDR3 is CASSLSGLAGEQYF. CDR3 bases: TGTGCCAGCAGTTTATCGGGACTAGCAGGAGAGCAGTACTTC.

This chain links TRBV7-9 with TRBJ1-3; no definite D call. The CDR3 spans 16 residues. CDR1 is SEHNR and CDR2 is FQNEAQ in the germline V gene (reference sequence). Between the trimmed V and J ends, which lost 5 bases and 0 bases, there was a span of 14 bases. This CDR3 reads CASSPPQRSSGNTIYF. For the CDR3, the DNA is TGTGCCAGCAGCCCCCCCCAGCGCTCCTCTGGAAACACCATATATTTT.